This T cell receptor (beta chain) was sequenced in a study of blood T cell repertoires in COVID-19. Per the original data handling: Reference gene primer amplification yielded estimated nucleated cell counts. Generated by immunoSEQ multiplex PCR, the TCRdb table keeps only in-frame clones and is missing some. The DNA was the basis for D and trimming; V, J and clone size are from that table. The repertoire consists of under 300,000 clones, with about 85% occurring once and the leading ten covering around 2%. Trimming stripped 10 bases from V and 7 bases from J, with 14 bases between. Germline V gene data show CDR1 as ENHRY and CDR2 as SYGVKD. This CDR3 contains 12 residues.

The TCR sequence derives from a young man who had recovered from COVID-19. This chain connects TRBV10-3 to TRBJ2-1, with D possibly TRBD2 on 6 matching bases. Sequenced input: peripheral blood. The CDR3 here is CATGLAGNEQFF. CDR3 sequence (DNA): TGTGCCACCGGACTCGCGGGGAATGAGCAGTTCTTC.